This TCR beta chain was captured by sequencing in a study of Graves' ophthalmopathy and Graves' hyperthyroidism (dated by TCRdb to between 2018 and 2020). With regard to the full study: Peripheral blood samples were taken at the time of initial diagnosis, before any treatment was given. For independent validation, a separate cohort was made up of around 18 hyperthyroidism patients plus 17 patients who later progressed from hyperthyroidism to ophthalmopathy. A discovery set of about a hundred patients (about 45 ophthalmopathy, 55 to 60 stable hyperthyroidism) was enrolled to explore V-J signatures distinguishing ophthalmopathy from hyperthyroidism. To tell Graves' ophthalmopathy apart from Graves' hyperthyroidism, and to predict which patients would progress to ophthalmopathy, the study relied on TCR beta repertoire signatures. In total, 135 blood samples were TCR-sequenced: approximately 40 ophthalmopathy, 80 or so hyperthyroidism and about 17 hyperthyroidism-to-ophthalmopathy patients. Following sample collection, hyperthyroidism patients were given methimazole at a starting dose of 30 mg daily, and ophthalmopathy patients were given high-dose intravenous methylprednisolone. T-cell repertoires of thyroid tissue and blood were compared in about 6 hyperthyroidism patients. Findings and caveats that apply to the study as a whole: Most expanded thyroid clonotypes with frequency above 0.001 were also detected in blood, suggesting blood repertoires may reflect the thyroid immune response. The 13-signature model separated ophthalmopathy from stable hyperthyroidism with roughly 90% sensitivity and less than 83% specificity in cross-validation, and 80%/75% in the test set. No statistical method was used to predetermine the sample size, and group allocation was not hidden from the investigators. In validation, the model predicted ophthalmopathy progression with 55% to 71% sensitivity and roughly 78% specificity; some 13 predicted patients were CT-confirmed with GO in a median of approximately six months.

A distance of 14 bases separates the germline ends of V and J, which lose 7 bases and 2 bases respectively. The germline V gene gives CDR1 as SNHLY and CDR2 as FYNNEI. Including cysteine and phenylalanine, the CDR3 has 14 amino acids. Only the CDR3 DNA stays, 42 bases, in frame from base 1. Ophthalmopathy patients were characterized by moderately to severely active disease, a Clinical Activity Score of at least 3, a NOSPECS grade of at least 4, and a disease duration under 3 months. Patients were excluded if they had other autoimmune diseases, uncontrolled infections, pregnancy or lactation. Clinical symptoms, serum thyroxine, TRAb, thyroid ultrasound and orbital computed tomography were used for diagnosis. Using Ficoll-Paque density gradient centrifugation, PBMCs were isolated from about 9.4 ml of fresh peripheral blood. Trizol reagent was used to extract the total RNA, and its quality was then checked on an Agilent 2100 Bioanalyzer.

For repertoire sequencing, the TCR beta CDR3 regions were amplified from RNA transcripts. The first round was an RT-PCR using HTBI primers with the Qiagen OneStep RT-PCR kit, and this first round was followed by a second-round multiplex PCR, then size selection and purification. The libraries underwent paired-end sequencing with 100 bp reads on an Illumina HiSeq2000. Processing in the source paper ran as follows. SOAPnuke was used to process the reads, removing any read that contained adapters or uncalled bases, had a mean Phred below 15, or lacked an exact match to the constant primer or identifier. High-quality paired reads were merged with COPE v1.2.5. Clonotypes were defined as unique nucleotide sequences and were aligned to IMGT TRB V, D and J references using MiTCR v1.1. The analysis was limited to V-J combinations with a frequency above 0.0001, which together covered more than 99% of repertoires. A TCR clonal expansion and chaos score per V-J combination was defined as the ratio of F50 clonal expansion to chaos observed in the TCRdist matrix. Welch's t-statistics and random forest were used to narrow the features down to approximately twelve V-J combinations, which were then fed into a naive Bayes classifier. The similarity between thyroid and blood repertoires was quantified using the Morisita-Horn index. The public reads were run again by TCRdb, first through fastp at Q25 and then through MiXCR, and only productive beta chains were kept. Under each unique CDR3 protein, matching rows form one entry showing the most common genes and DNA. TCRdb's processing, not the study's, gives the V and J calls here. The sample profile shows about 340,000 distinct CDR3 sequences; roughly a sixth of them were found once. The ten largest clones add up to 9% to 15% of the sample.

This clonotype has ten or more counts. It lacks a known antigen. Per-nucleotide qualities are absent, and no much larger clonotype sits a single base away. This sequence was found in an adult man with Graves' ophthalmopathy. The sequence is built from TRBV2 and TRBJ2-5; TRBD1 is a possible D gene, resting on 8 matching bases. Source material: peripheral blood. The nucleotide sequence is TGTGCCAGCAACAGGGGGGGAGATCAAGAGACCCAGTACTTC. Its protein product is CASNRGGDQETQYF.